This note documents a single T cell receptor beta chain sequence. Its antigen is as yet unknown. Additional DNA sequences in this sample encode the identical CDR3. This sample was taken from a study of PD-L1 blockade in urothelial cancer. Study-wide background: Patients had received 0 to 3 prior chemotherapy regimens.

The CDR3 extends over 14 amino acids. V was clipped by 4 bases and J by 2 bases; unmatched bases: 3. The germline gives CDR1 MNHEY, CDR2 SVGAGI. The time point: pretreatment peripheral blood. The study enrolled patients with locally advanced or metastatic urothelial carcinoma. Synthetic templates analogous to TCR were spiked into all PCRs individually. Profiling relied on immunoSEQ multiplex PCR, and the TCRdb table lists in-frame clones only, not all of them. The sample lists some 52,000 clones, roughly four fifths seen once, with 4% in the top ten. Overall study results and limits: Where pretreatment blood TCR clonality fell below the median, better survival was predicted.

The receptor's source is a man between 70 and 80 years old with urothelial cancer. The chain joins TRBV6-5 to TRBJ2-7; 9 bases fit TRBD2. Here the sequenced sample was PBMCs, taken around atezolizumab (anti-PD-L1) treatment. In DNA form, the CDR3 reads TGTGCCAGCAGTTCTAGCGGGGAAACCTACGAGCAGTACTTC. Translated, it gives CASSSSGETYEQYF.